These 2 T cell receptor beta chains came from one sample sequenced in a study of Ad26.COV2.S vaccination and SARS-CoV-2 variants (dated by TCRdb to the early 2020s). Library construction relied on the immunoSEQ multiplex PCR assay. Not all clones reach the TCRdb copy of this immuneACCESS table, which keeps in-frame sequences only. Checked studies attribute under half of the gap to unresolved V genes and leave the rest unexplained. The sample table shows about 280,000 clones, and around 87% are seen once. Of the sample, around 3.5% is held by the ten largest clones. Explained via the paper, the treatment or condition label denotes: 15 to 20 received Ad26.COV2.S at low or high dose, single or two shots; five or six received placebo; per-sample allocation not given. Repertoires of vaccine and placebo recipients were sequenced from samples collected on day 63 after the first injection. Material: peripheral blood, obtained in a trial of Ad26.COV2.S vaccine versus placebo. All receptors derive from a person aged 18 to 65 who received the Ad26.COV2.S COVID-19 vaccine or a placebo.

The chain uses TRBV5-1 and TRBJ1-3; D may be TRBD1 (6 bases). This CDR3 has 15 residues. Per the germline V gene, CDR1 is SGHRS and CDR2 is YFSETQ. Between the trimmed V and J ends, which lost 1 base and 4 bases, there was a span of 12 bases. The CDR3: CASSLMSGAGNTIYF. CDR3 in DNA: TGCGCCAGCAGCTTGATGTCGGGGGCCGGAAACACCATATATTTT. The variable domain in full, with the rest retrieved from reference TRBV5-1 and TRBJ1-3, is KAGVTQTPRYLIKTRGQQVTLSCSPISGHRSVSWYQQTPGQGLQFLFEYFSETQRNKGNFPGRFSGRQFSNSRSEMNVSTLELGDSALYLCASSLMSGAGNTIYFGEGSWLTVV.

As concerns this clone: A much larger clone differs from this one at a single base, so this may be a read error. Other DNA sequences of this sample code for an identical CDR3. The rearrangement uses TRBV25-1 and TRBJ1-4; 8 bases match TRBD1. The junction had 4 bases not matched to a gene; V was cut back by 4 bases and J by 6 bases. Germline-derived CDR1 and CDR2 are MGHDK and SYGVNS. The CDR3 has 14 residues. The CDR3 is CASSGQGRDEKLFF. The DNA of the CDR3 is TGTGCCAGCAGTGGACAGGGGAGAGATGAAAAACTGTTTTTT.